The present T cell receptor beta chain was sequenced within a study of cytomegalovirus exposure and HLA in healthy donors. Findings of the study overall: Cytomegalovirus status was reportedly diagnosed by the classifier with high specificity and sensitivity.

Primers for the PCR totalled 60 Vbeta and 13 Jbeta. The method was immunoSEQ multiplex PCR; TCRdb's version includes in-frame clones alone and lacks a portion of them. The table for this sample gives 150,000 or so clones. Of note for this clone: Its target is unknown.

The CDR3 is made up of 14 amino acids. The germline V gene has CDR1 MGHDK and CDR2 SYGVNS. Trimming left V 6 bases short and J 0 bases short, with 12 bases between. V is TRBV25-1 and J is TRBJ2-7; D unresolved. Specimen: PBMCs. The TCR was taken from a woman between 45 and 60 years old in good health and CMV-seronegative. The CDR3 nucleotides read TGTGCCAGCAGGGCCGGGTCGAGCTCCTACGAGCAGTACTTC. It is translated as CASRAGSSSYEQYF.